This TCR beta chain was observed in a study of cytomegalovirus exposure and HLA in healthy donors. Per germline, CDR1 SGHNT and CDR2 YYREEE (reference sequence). The CDR3 loop spans 14 amino acids. Deletions cut 0 bases from V and 4 bases from J, with 7 bases between. The PCR contained 60 Vbeta and 13 Jbeta primers. Profiling relied on immunoSEQ multiplex PCR, and the TCRdb table lists in-frame clones only, not all of them. The repertoire includes a few hundred thousand clones, about four fifths of them detected once, and about a tenth sits in the top ten. The sequence was obtained from a woman between 45 and 60 years old in good health and CMV-seropositive. Material: PBMCs. V usage is TRBV5-4 and J usage is TRBJ1-4; unclear D gene. In DNA form, the CDR3 reads TGTGCCAGCAGCTTGGGGCGGAGTAATGAAAAACTGTTTTTT. Its translation is CASSLGRSNEKLFF.